These 7 T cell receptor beta chains originate from one sample sequenced in a study of T cell changes during pregnancy in multiple sclerosis. Here immunoSEQ multiplex PCR was the method, and the copy in TCRdb shows in-frame clones only, minus some. Among approximately 100,000 clones, approximately 94% were seen once, and the ten largest hold around 1.2%. The sequencing here drew on peripheral blood, taken in the second trimester of pregnancy. Receptors originate from a female donor with multiple sclerosis, enrolled in a pregnancy study.

The rearrangement joins TRBV6-5 to TRBJ2-7, with 12 bases matching TRBD2. Looked up from germline, CDR1 is MNHEY and CDR2 is SVGAGI. This CDR3 is 16 amino acids long. J was trimmed by 2 bases and V by 4 bases; bases with no gene match: 6. Here the CDR3 reads CASSFRTSGTPYEQYF. In DNA form, the CDR3 reads TGTGCCAGCAGTTTCAGGACTAGCGGGACCCCCTACGAGCAGTACTTC.

This clone appeared a few times. The chain recombines TRBV6-1 with TRBJ1-3, with D perhaps TRBD1 (5 bases). Between the trimmed V and J ends, which lost 4 bases and 4 bases, there was a span of 14 bases. The CDR3 spans 15 residues. Germline loops: CDR1 MNHNS, CDR2 SASEGT. The CDR3 DNA reads as TGTGCCAGCAGTGGGTCTGGCAGGGTCGGAAACACCATATATTTT. This codes for CASSGSGRVGNTIYF.

The rearrangement joins TRBV6-1 to TRBJ2-6, with D unclear. Germline V gene lookup returns CDR1 MNHNS and CDR2 SASEGT. The CDR3 has 18 residues. Trimming stripped 4 bases from V and 2 bases from J, with 18 bases between. The CDR3 reads CASSGGPGPGAGANVLTF. The CDR3 DNA reads TGTGCCAGCAGTGGTGGCCCAGGTCCTGGCGCTGGGGCCAACGTCCTGACTTTC.

The chain carries TRBV5-1 and TRBJ2-2; 9 bases fit TRBD1. Germline CDR1 is SGHRS and CDR2 is YFSETQ. The CDR3 extends over 17 amino acids. With 7 bases clipped from V and 7 bases from J, the junction kept 17 bases outside the gene matches. The CDR3 DNA sequence: TGCGCCAGCCTACTCAACGCAAATACAGGGGGCGGCGGGGAGCTGTTTTTT. It codes for CASLLNANTGGGGELFF.

This chain joins TRBV15 and TRBJ2-1, with 12 nucleotides matching TRBD1. CDR3 size: 15 residues. Germline-derived CDR1 and CDR2 are LNHNV and YYDKDF (reference sequence). V lost 5 bases and J lost 8; bases outside the gene matches: 7. The CDR3 DNA sequence: TGTGCCACCAGCGAACCGGGACAGGGGGCCGATGAGCAGTTCTTC. Translation: CATSEPGQGADEQFF. Combining the CDR3 with reference TRBV15 and TRBJ2-1 gives the whole variable domain DAMVIQNPRYQVTQFGKPVTLSCSQTLNHNVMYWYQQKSSQAPKLLFHYYDKDFNNEADTPDNFQSRRPNTSFCFLDIRSPGLGDTAMYLCATSEPGQGADEQFFGPGTRLTVL.

This clone appeared a few times. The CDR3 spells CASSLRGGNNEQFF. CDR3 coding DNA: TGCGCCAGCAGCTTAAGGGGGGGCAACAATGAGCAGTTCTTC. The rearrangement links TRBV5-1 to TRBJ2-1; the D gene is possibly TRBD2 (7 bases). There are 14 residues in the CDR3. Trimming took off 2 bases at V and 5 bases at J, with 11 bases between the two ends. In germline, CDR1 is SGHRS, CDR2 YFSETQ.

The chain is built from TRBV5-4 and TRBJ2-3; 13 nucleotides match TRBD2. V lost 5 bases, J lost 5 bases, and 11 bases stayed unmatched. The CDR3 has 17 amino acids. Germline CDR1 SGHNT, CDR2 YYREEE (reference sequence). The CDR3 sequence is CASSHGLAGAEVDTQYF. CDR3 nucleotide sequence: TGTGCCAGCAGTCACGGACTAGCGGGAGCGGAGGTAGATACGCAGTATTTT.